The entry that follows covers one T cell receptor beta chain sequence. The target antigen is unknown. This specimen belongs to a study of T cell responses to AZD1222 COVID-19 vaccine. Study-wide points: Unmutated variant regions reportedly attract nearly half of all spike-specific TCRs.

Clones were read by immunoSEQ multiplex PCR, and TCRdb kept only the in-frame ones, dropping some. This table has 100,000 to 150,000 clones, around 93% appearing once. Germline V gene data show CDR1 as MGHRA and CDR2 as YSYEKL. V shed 4 bases and J shed 2 bases, with 13 bases lying between them. The length of the CDR3 is 15 residues. This chain links TRBV4-1 with TRBJ2-3; D possibly corresponds to TRBD2 (6 bases). Sequencing used peripheral blood, obtained 28 days after the second AZD1222 dose. The clonotype was recovered from an adult who received the AZD1222 COVID-19 vaccine. Here the CDR3 reads CASSLRDSFTDTQYF. CDR3 nucleotides: TGCGCCAGCAGCCTCCGGGACTCATTCACAGATACGCAGTATTTT.